A single sample is the source of the 14 T cell receptor beta chains below, sequenced in a study of tumor and adjacent non-tumor tissue in lung cancer. This sample's RNA came from whole unsorted tissue. The normal lung tissue was taken more than 3 cm from the tumor edge. A modified ARM-PCR protocol with three rounds of nested PCR amplified TCRbeta. MiXCR was run by TCRdb on the multiplex PCR reads, yielding one entry per CDR3 protein. The sample records 48,000 or so distinct CDR3 sequences, roughly two thirds being singletons. The sample was distant non-tumor lung tissue. The receptors were sampled from a woman in her 70s with non-small cell lung cancer.

This chain uses TRBV7-2 with TRBJ2-7; possible D gene TRBD2, 6 bases. The CDR3 runs to 15 residues. The germline V and J ends were trimmed by 0 bases and 2 bases, with 11 bases remaining between them. Germline V gene data show CDR1 as SGHTA and CDR2 as FQGNSA. CDR3 nucleotides: TGTGCCAGCAGCTTAGCGCCTAGCGCAACCTACGAGCAGTACTTC. This translates into CASSLAPSATYEQYF.

Comments on this clonotype: The junction departs from the called germline gene at one end, perhaps through a read error. The chain has TRBV5-1 and TRBJ2-2, with 8 bases matching TRBD1. Germline V gives CDR1 SGHRS, CDR2 YFSETQ. The CDR3 runs to 16 residues. The CDR3 sequence: CSSSPGRGPGTGELFF. In DNA form, the CDR3 reads TGCTCCAGCAGCCCCGGCAGGGGGCCGGGAACCGGGGAGCTGTTTTTC.

The chain is built from TRBV12-3 or TRBV12-4 and TRBJ2-4; weak D call: TRBD1 (5 bases). This CDR3 contains 13 residues. Trimming cost V 6 bases and J 15 bases, with 21 bases left between them. CDR3 nucleotide sequence: TGTGCCAGCAGCACGAGACAGATAAAAAATCGGTACTTC. Protein: CASSTRQIKNRYF.

This clonotype was found many times. The genes are TRBV6-5 and TRBJ1-6; 8 positions agree with TRBD1. This CDR3 has 14 residues. Unmatched junction bases numbered 7, after V lost 8 bases and J lost 7 bases. The germline V gene has CDR1 MNHEY and CDR2 SVGAGI. The CDR3 DNA sequence: TGTGCCAGCGGCCTGGGACAGGAAAATTCACCCCTCCACTTT. Protein: CASGLGQENSPLHF.

This chain links TRBV10-3 with TRBJ2-1; D gene uncertain. The CDR3 spans 15 residues. Germline V gene sequence: CDR1 ENHRY, CDR2 SYGVKD. Trimming removed 1 base from V and 8 bases from J, with 15 bases in between. The chain's CDR3 is CAISEYRVESHEQFF. The CDR3 DNA sequence: TGTGCCATCAGTGAGTATAGAGTGGAAAGCCATGAGCAGTTCTTC.

This clonotype was seen repeatedly, ten times or more. This CDR3 is CAISESGLGEQFF. The CDR3 coding sequence is TGTGCCATCAGTGAGTCGGGACTGGGTGAGCAGTTCTTC. V and J are TRBV10-3 and TRBJ2-1; possibly TRBD2 for D (6 bases). Deletions cut 0 bases from V and 9 bases from J, with 9 bases between. CDR1 and CDR2 (germline): ENHRY, SYGVKD. The CDR3 sequence is 13 residues long.

V gene TRBV6-1 combines with J gene TRBJ1-1; weak D call: TRBD1 (5 bases). V lost 0 bases and J 6 bases, leaving 20 bases between the germline ends. This CDR3 is built from 17 residues. Germline CDR1 is MNHNS and CDR2 is SASEGT. CDR3 DNA: TGTGCCAGCAGTGAAGCCCGGGCGGCAGGGCGTACAGCTGAAGCTTTCTTT. Translating gives CASSEARAAGRTAEAFF.

The CDR3 DNA follows: TGTGCCAGCTTCTCTAGAGGTCCCGGGGAGCTGTTTTTT. It encodes CASFSRGPGELFF. The V gene is TRBV28, the J gene TRBJ2-2; unclear D gene. The CDR3 sequence is 13 residues long. The V end lost 8 bases, the J end lost 6 bases, and 13 bases lay between the germline ends. Germline V gene data show CDR1 as MDHEN and CDR2 as SYDVKM.

Points on this clonotype: The junction departs from germline at one end; a sequencing error may be responsible. The V and J genes are TRBV7-6 and TRBJ2-5; TRBD1 might be the D (6 bases). Germline V gives CDR1 SGHVS, CDR2 FNYEAQ. CDR3 length: 15 amino acids. The CDR3 is CTSSSNTGPHETQYF. CDR3 bases: TGTACCAGCAGCTCGAATACAGGGCCCCATGAGACCCAATACTTC.

Remarks on this clonotype: This CDR3 fails to terminate in the conserved phenylalanine or tryptophan, so it likely reflects a read error. This rearrangement joins TRBV4-2 to TRBJ2-1; 9 bases fit TRBD1. Germline V gene data show CDR1 as LGHNA and CDR2 as YNFKEQ. The CDR3 is made up of 16 amino acids. CDR3 residues: CTSNHGTGGTDNEQFL. The CDR3 DNA follows: TGTACCAGCAACCACGGAACAGGGGGCACCGACAATGAGCAGTTCTTA.

The sample holds many counts of this clonotype. The chain carries TRBV11-2 and TRBJ2-1; TRBD2 is a possible D gene (6 bases). CDR3 length: 15 amino acids. Germline assignment: CDR1 SGHAT and CDR2 FQNNGV. V was pared by 5 bases and J by 9 bases, with 20 bases between. The CDR3 sequence: CASSQSPEGRREQFF. The CDR3 nucleotides read TGTGCCAGCAGCCAATCGCCGGAGGGTCGGCGTGAGCAGTTCTTC.

Comments on this clonotype: This CDR3 fails to terminate in the conserved phenylalanine or tryptophan, so it likely reflects a read error. The gene calls are TRBV4-1 and TRBJ2-1; 7 bases are shared with TRBD1. The germline CDR1 and CDR2 sequences are MGHRA and YSYEKL. The CDR3 extends over 16 amino acids. V lost 0 bases and J lost 9; bases outside the gene matches: 11. The CDR3 region is CASSQDYDRVQGEQFL. For the CDR3, the DNA is TGCGCCAGCAGCCAAGATTACGACAGGGTACAGGGTGAGCAGTTCTTA.

Details on this clonotype: The junction differs from germline at one of its ends, possibly a read error. The rearrangement links TRBV6-6 to TRBJ2-7; tentatively, D is TRBD2 (6 bases). Looked up from germline, CDR1 is MNHNY and CDR2 is SVGAGI (reference sequence). The CDR3 runs 15 residues. The CDR3 loop is CASSPKLAEWYEQYF. The CDR3 coding sequence is TGTGCCAGCAGTCCCAAATTAGCGGAGTGGTACGAACAGTACTTC.

This clonotype was seen only a few times. The germline gene is not matched at one end of the junction; a read error may be the cause. The chain uses TRBV29-1 and TRBJ2-1; TRBD2 matches 10 bases. This CDR3 has 13 residues. Germline V gives CDR1 SQVTM, CDR2 ANQGSEA. As DNA, the CDR3 is TGCACTGTTAAGCGGGAGGGCCGGAATGAGAAGTTCTTC. Translating gives CTVKREGRNEKFF.